This T cell receptor beta chain emerged from a study of shared clonotypes between healthy human individuals. Overall study: Samples came from a couple of female and three male donors aged 18 to 49.

Sequenced by immunoSEQ multiplex PCR; TCRdb stores in-frame clones only, minus some. The repertoire consists of approximately 2,000,000 clones, with just under 95% occurring once and the leading ten covering around 0.4%. Donors included only healthy HIV-negative adults lacking recent acute infections or vaccinations. For this clone: Antigen specificity is unknown.

Study-wide points: The study found roughly 5% of naive CD4 clonotypes shared across a few donors.

V shed 2 bases and J 8 bases; nucleotides not matched to a gene: 8. The CDR3 is 14 residues long. Looked up from germline, CDR1 is MNHEY and CDR2 is SMNVEV (reference sequence). Sequenced: naive CD4+ T cells from PBMCs. The subset here: CD45RA+ positively selected. This sequence joins TRBV27 and TRBJ1-2, with 7 bases matching TRBD1. This clonotype was sampled from a man in his late teens or twenties in good health. Some clones in this sample may be carry-over from other donors' samples. The CDR3 DNA reads TGTGCCAGCAGTTTAACTAACAGGGGTGAGGGCTACACCTTC. Protein: CASSLTNRGEGYTF.